This TCR beta chain was retrieved from a study of T-cell memory formation after mild COVID-19. The CDR3 runs to 14 residues. Germline-derived CDR1 and CDR2 are SGHTA and FQGNSA. J lost 2 bases, V lost 5 bases, and 4 bases had no gene match. TCRdb re-derived calls from the 5' RACE reads in MiXCR, one entry per CDR3 protein. The sample yields 250,000 or so distinct CDR3 sequences, roughly a tenth seen once. This TCR derives from a man between 18 and 29 years old who had mild COVID-19 (a few samples of this study predate the infection). Cell type and time point are not known. J is TRBJ2-5 and V is TRBV7-2; 8 nucleotides line up with TRBD2. The sample was PBMCs or a T cell subset sorted from them (not recorded which). Written as DNA, the CDR3 is TGTGCCAGCAGCATCGGCGGGGGGCAAGAGACCCAGTACTTC. Translated, it gives CASSIGGGQETQYF.